Included here is one T cell receptor (beta chain) sequence, with context. The CDR3 has 14 amino acids. Per germline, CDR1 MNHEY and CDR2 SVGAGI. J lost 5 bases, V lost 10 bases, and 7 bases had no gene match. Measured with immunoSEQ multiplex PCR; TCRdb has only the in-frame clones, and not every one. This table has approximately 200,000 clones, around 82% appearing once. The sample originates from a study of blood T cell repertoires in COVID-19. The source material was peripheral blood. The sequence derives from a woman in her twenties or thirties who had recovered from COVID-19. The gene calls are TRBV6-5 and TRBJ1-6; the match to TRBD1 covers 8 bases. CDR3 residues: CATCGQGDNSPLHF. The DNA for the CDR3 is TGTGCCACCTGCGGACAGGGTGATAATTCACCCCTCCACTTT.